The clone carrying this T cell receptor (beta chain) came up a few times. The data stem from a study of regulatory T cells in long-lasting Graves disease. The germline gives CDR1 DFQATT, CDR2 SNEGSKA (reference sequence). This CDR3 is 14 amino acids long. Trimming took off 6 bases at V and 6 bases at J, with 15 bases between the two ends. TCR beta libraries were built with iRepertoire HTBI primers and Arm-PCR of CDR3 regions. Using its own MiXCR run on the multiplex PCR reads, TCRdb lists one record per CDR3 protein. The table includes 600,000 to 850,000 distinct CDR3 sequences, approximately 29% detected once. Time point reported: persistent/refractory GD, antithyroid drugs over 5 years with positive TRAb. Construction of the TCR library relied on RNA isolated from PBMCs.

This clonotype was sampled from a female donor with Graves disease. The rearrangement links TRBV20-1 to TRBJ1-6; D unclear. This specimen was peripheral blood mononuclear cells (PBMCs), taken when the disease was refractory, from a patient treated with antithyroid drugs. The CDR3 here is CSATDVGFNSPLHF. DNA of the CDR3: TGCAGTGCGACCGACGTGGGCTTTAATTCACCCCTCCACTTT.